These 18 T cell receptor beta chains came from one sample sequenced in a study of T-cell memory formation after mild COVID-19. From the 5' RACE reads, TCRdb called clonotypes with MiXCR, one entry per CDR3 protein. The table lists under 300,000 distinct CDR3 sequences, 16% of them singletons. Sequenced input: PBMCs or a T cell subset sorted from them (not recorded which). The receptors shown here come from a man between 18 and 29 years old who had mild COVID-19 (a few samples of this study predate the infection). Cell type and time point are not known.

The sample holds a few counts of this clonotype. The genes are TRBV9 and TRBJ2-5; D is perhaps TRBD1 or TRBD2 (6 bases each). The CDR3 totals 13 residues. Trimming took off 4 bases at V and 7 bases at J, with 14 bases between the two ends. Germline V lookup: CDR1 SGDLS, CDR2 YYNGEE. The CDR3 sequence is CASSPGGEGTQYF. DNA for the CDR3: TGTGCCAGCAGCCCCGGGGGCGAGGGGACCCAGTACTTC.

This chain joins TRBV12-3 or TRBV12-4 and TRBJ2-5; possibly TRBD2 for D (6 bases). The V gene lost 3 bases and the J gene lost 6 bases, with 11 bases spanning the gap. CDR3 length: 13 amino acids. CDR3 protein: CASSLASAKTQYF. The CDR3 bases are TGTGCCAGCAGTTTGGCTAGCGCAAAGACCCAGTACTTC.

J is TRBJ1-1 and V is TRBV7-8; D unclear. V was cut by 5 bases and J by 4 bases, with 11 bases left in between. In germline, CDR1 is SGHVS, CDR2 FQNEAQ. The CDR3 has 13 residues. DNA of the CDR3: TGTGCCAGCAGCGTGCCGGCGGGCACTGAAGCTTTCTTT. Translating gives CASSVPAGTEAFF.

The chain joins TRBV6-6 to TRBJ2-2; TRBD2 is a possible D gene (7 bases). The CDR3 has 15 amino acids. With 5 bases removed from V and 4 bases from J, the gap between germline ends came to 14 bases. Germline V gives CDR1 MNHNY, CDR2 SVGAGI (reference sequence). CDR3 bases: TGTGCCAGCAGTCCCTCTCGGGGGGCCACCGGGGAGCTGTTTTTT. The encoded protein is CASSPSRGATGELFF.

This clonotype has more than one count but fewer than ten. V usage is TRBV5-1 and J usage is TRBJ1-2; TRBD1 matches at 7 bases. V was pared by 6 bases and J by 7 bases, with 9 bases of the junction left unmatched. Per the germline V gene, CDR1 is SGHRS and CDR2 is YFSETQ. This CDR3 region has 13 residues. The CDR3 loop reads CASTSGTVGGYTF. CDR3 DNA: TGCGCCAGCACGTCCGGGACAGTCGGTGGCTACACCTTC.

J is TRBJ2-1 and V is TRBV5-1; D is undetermined. V lost 0 bases and J lost 3, with 4 bases in between. Germline lookup yields CDR1 SGHRS and CDR2 YFSETQ. This CDR3 region has 13 residues. In DNA form, the CDR3 reads TGCGCCAGCAGCTTGGGAGACTACAATGAGCAGTTCTTC. It translates to CASSLGDYNEQFF.

This clonotype was counted a few times. The gene calls are TRBV20-1 and TRBJ2-7; 9 bases fit TRBD1. Germline V gene data show CDR1 as DFQATT and CDR2 as SNEGSKA (reference sequence). The ends lost 2 bases at V and 4 bases at J; junction bases unmatched: 9. The CDR3 consists of 15 residues. CDR3 DNA: TGCAGTGCTAGAACAGGGGGCGCAGGGAATTACGAGCAGTACGTC. It yields the protein CSARTGGAGNYEQYV.

This clonotype was observed a few times. This chain uses TRBV18 with TRBJ1-3; no firm D call. Trimming took 2 bases from V and 7 from J, leaving 3 bases between them. Germline values: CDR1 KGHSH, CDR2 LQKENI. The CDR3 contains 11 residues. The CDR3 protein is CASSPSNTIYF. CDR3 sequence (DNA): TGTGCCAGCTCACCAAGCAACACCATATATTTT.

This clonotype showed up just a few times. This chain connects TRBV28 to TRBJ2-7, with a possible D match to TRBD2 (6 bases). The germline gives CDR1 MDHEN, CDR2 SYDVKM. The CDR3 runs 17 residues. Trimming cost V 5 bases and J 0 bases, with 20 bases left between them. The CDR3: CASSANGPGLSSYEQYF. DNA of the CDR3: TGTGCCAGCAGTGCTAACGGCCCGGGACTCAGCTCCTACGAGCAGTACTTC. Looking up the rest from reference TRBV28 and TRBJ2-7 gives the full variable domain: DVKVTQSSRYLVKRTGEKVFLECVQDMDHENMFWYRQDPGLGLRLIYFSYDVKMKEKGDIPEGYSVSREKKERFSLILESASTNQTSMYLCASSANGPGLSSYEQYFGPGTRLTVT.

The rearrangement joins TRBV12-3 or TRBV12-4 to TRBJ1-5; 9 nucleotides agree with TRBD1. This CDR3 spans 13 amino acids. V was clipped by 4 bases and J by 8 bases; unmatched bases: 3. For the CDR3, the DNA is TGTGCCAGCAGTTCCGGACAGGGGAAGCCCCAGCATTTT. This gives the protein CASSSGQGKPQHF.

This clonotype was counted a few times. This chain uses TRBV20-1 with TRBJ1-2, with 10 nucleotides matching TRBD1. The CDR3 covers 13 residues. Germline trimming cut 6 bases from V and 4 bases from J; bases unmatched to any gene: 5. The V gene's germline CDR1 is DFQATT and CDR2 SNEGSKA (reference sequence). As DNA, the CDR3 is TGCAGTGCGAGACAGGGGGCGACCTATGGCTACACCTTC. This codes for CSARQGATYGYTF.

This clonotype was detected ten times or more. This sequence joins TRBV4-2 and TRBJ2-5; the D gene is possibly TRBD2 (6 bases). The ends were cut back, 4 bases at V and 6 bases at J, with 18 bases in the middle. This CDR3 contains 15 residues. Germline lookup yields CDR1 LGHNA and CDR2 YNFKEQ. CDR3: CASSRTRDSEKTQYF. CDR3 nucleotide sequence: TGTGCCAGCAGCCGGACGAGGGACTCCGAGAAGACCCAGTACTTC.

This clonotype was recorded a few times. The chain is built from TRBV20-1 and TRBJ1-2; D gene unclear. V was pared by 8 bases and J by 5 bases, with 18 bases between. The CDR3 sequence is 13 residues long. Per germline, CDR1 DFQATT and CDR2 SNEGSKA (reference sequence). This CDR3 reads CSSNAQHFYGYTF. In DNA form, the CDR3 reads TGCAGTTCTAACGCCCAACACTTTTATGGCTACACCTTC.

This clonotype was seen only a few times. V usage is TRBV6-5 and J usage is TRBJ1-1, with D maybe TRBD1 (6 bases). V was pared by 0 bases and J by 0 bases, with 14 bases between. Germline values: CDR1 MNHEY, CDR2 SVGAGI. CDR3 size: 17 residues. DNA for the CDR3: TGTGCCAGCAGTTACTCTGGGGTTGGACAGCTGAACACTGAAGCTTTCTTT. The encoded protein is CASSYSGVGQLNTEAFF.

The V call is TRBV2, the J call TRBJ2-7; the D is unclear. Germline V gives CDR1 SNHLY, CDR2 FYNNEI. The CDR3 has 13 residues. The V end lost 5 bases, the J end lost 2 bases, and 10 bases lay between the germline ends. The DNA for the CDR3 is TGTGCCAGCAGTTTCGTCAACCCCTACGAGCAGTACTTC. This sequence encodes CASSFVNPYEQYF.

This clonotype was seen repeatedly, ten times or more. J is TRBJ2-1 and V is TRBV12-3 or TRBV12-4; D is possibly TRBD1 or TRBD2 (6 bases each). Trimming took off 3 bases at V and 8 bases at J, with 11 bases between the two ends. This CDR3 is built from 13 residues. The CDR3 bases are TGTGCCAGCAGTTTTACGAGGGGGGATGAGCAGTTCTTC. It codes for CASSFTRGDEQFF.

Only a few counts were recorded for this clonotype. The V and J genes are TRBV7-2 and TRBJ2-7; 10 positions match TRBD1. V lost 5 bases and J lost 5; bases outside the gene matches: 3. The CDR3 extends over 13 amino acids. Germline loops: CDR1 SGHTA, CDR2 FQGNSA. The CDR3 bases are TGTGCCAGCAGCCGGGACAGGGGAAACGAGCAGTACGTC. Translating it yields CASSRDRGNEQYV.

There are a few counts of this clonotype. The chain carries TRBV7-9 and TRBJ1-5; no definite D call. This CDR3 is built from 14 residues. The V end was cut by 5 bases, the J end by 3 bases, with 11 bases between. Germline loops: CDR1 SEHNR, CDR2 FQNEAQ (reference sequence). In nucleotides, the CDR3 is TGTGCCAGCAGCCCACCTGGCCCCAATCAGCCCCAGCATTTT. Amino acid sequence: CASSPPGPNQPQHF.